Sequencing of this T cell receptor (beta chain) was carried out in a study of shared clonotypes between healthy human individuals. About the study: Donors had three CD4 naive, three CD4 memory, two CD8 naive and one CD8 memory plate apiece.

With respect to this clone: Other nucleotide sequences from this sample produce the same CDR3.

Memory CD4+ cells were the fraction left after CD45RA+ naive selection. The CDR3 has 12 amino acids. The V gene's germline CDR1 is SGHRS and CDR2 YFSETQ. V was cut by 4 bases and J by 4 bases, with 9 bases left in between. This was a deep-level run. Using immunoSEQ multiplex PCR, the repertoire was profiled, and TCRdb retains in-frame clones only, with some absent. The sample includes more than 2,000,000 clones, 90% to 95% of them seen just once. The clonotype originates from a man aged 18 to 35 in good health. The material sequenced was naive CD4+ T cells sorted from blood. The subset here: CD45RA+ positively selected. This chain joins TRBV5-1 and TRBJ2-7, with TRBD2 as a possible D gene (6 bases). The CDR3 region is CASSTGTYEQYF. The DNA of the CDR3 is TGCGCCAGCAGCACCGGGACTTACGAGCAGTACTTC. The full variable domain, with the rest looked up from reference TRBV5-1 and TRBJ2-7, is KAGVTQTPRYLIKTRGQQVTLSCSPISGHRSVSWYQQTPGQGLQFLFEYFSETQRNKGNFPGRFSGRQFSNSRSEMNVSTLELGDSALYLCASSTGTYEQYFGPGTRLTVT.